A selection of T cell receptor beta chains follows, all from one sample in a study of blood T cell repertoires in COVID-19. Assay used: immunoSEQ multiplex PCR; TCRdb lists only in-frame clones, some missing. The profile shows 150,000 to 200,000 clones, 82% of them singletons. Specimen: PBMCs or T cells enriched from blood (not recorded which). These receptors originate from a woman aged 55-70 years with acute COVID-19. Both conserved end residues are part of each CDR3. Where a row states a size, it is once, few, many or the class of an expanded clone; other rows omit it.

v_call	j_call	clone_size	cdr3_aa
TRBV3-1/TRBV3-2	TRBJ2-5	-	CASSSGLTQETQYF
TRBV7-9	TRBJ1-4	-	CASSSGQFFNEKLFF
TRBV11-3	TRBJ2-1	few	CASSGGSGNEQFF
TRBV19	TRBJ1-4	few	CASSLRAGHEKLFF
TRBV6-5	TRBJ2-5	-	CASSPGGLETQYF
TRBV24-1	TRBJ2-2	-	CATSDPPGRAANTGELFF
TRBV6-6	TRBJ1-2	once	CASSPQGADYGYTF
TRBV30	TRBJ1-5	-	CAWSVLQGNQPQHF
TRBV18	TRBJ2-3	-	CASSPGLAGRADTQYF
TRBV24-1	TRBJ2-1	-	CATSDFGSDNEQFF
TRBV5-1	TRBJ1-1	-	CASSSEQGTTEAFF
TRBV6-5	TRBJ2-7	once	CASSPSGVGYEQYF
TRBV28	TRBJ1-1	-	CASSRQGQSPLNTEAFF
TRBV27	TRBJ1-6	few	CASTHRGIYNSPLHF
TRBV6-5	TRBJ2-5	-	CASRTSGKETQYF
TRBV4-1	TRBJ2-4	-	CASSRGLAGGRVKNIQYF
TRBV10-3	TRBJ2-5	few	CAIRGTSGRMETQYF
TRBV29-1	TRBJ2-1	-	CSVDSGGIYNEQFF
TRBV19	TRBJ2-5	-	CASRLDSGGETQYF
TRBV4-1	TRBJ1-5	-	CASSHRQNSNQPQHF
TRBV7-9	TRBJ2-7	-	CASSPDSTYEQYF
TRBV18	TRBJ2-1	-	CASSPPQSLASGLNEQFF
TRBV6-5	TRBJ1-5	few	CASSQRDREPQHF
TRBV7-2	TRBJ1-2	-	CASSLEDRAGYGYTF
TRBV6-2/TRBV6-3	TRBJ2-7	few	CASSYPLGGQGYEQYF
TRBV28	TRBJ1-1	few	CASKMRQSYRMNTEAFF
TRBV5-4	TRBJ1-1	-	CASSFPPPQGLNTEAFF
TRBV6-5	TRBJ2-4	-	CASSYGGRGAKNIQYF
TRBV6-2/TRBV6-3	TRBJ2-1	-	CASSIGTSGHNEQFF
TRBV29-1	TRBJ2-7	few	CSVEDQGGLEQYF
TRBV30	TRBJ2-7	-	CAWRGAGGNSYEQYF
TRBV10-3	TRBJ1-6	once	CAIRSGTETNSPLHF
TRBV7-2	TRBJ1-2	few	CASSLSAPRGQVYGYTF
TRBV19	TRBJ1-1	once	CASSIGREMTEAFF
TRBV28	TRBJ2-5	-	CASSKTSFGETQYF
TRBV4-3	TRBJ2-3	-	CASSQDSGGVIAQYF
TRBV5-1	TRBJ2-1	-	CASSLGLAGDNEQFF
TRBV9	TRBJ2-1	few	CASSVTGGEYNEQFF
TRBV18	TRBJ2-7	-	CASARDTPIYEQYF
TRBV21-1	TRBJ1-1	-	CASSQPGCCTEAFF
TRBV5-1	TRBJ1-3	-	CASSYQGVGNTIYF
TRBV5-6	TRBJ1-6	-	CASRRPGEGNSPLHF
TRBV18	TRBJ1-2	once	CASSPPTGGYTF
TRBV9	TRBJ1-5	-	CASSPTGYGNQPQHF